The clone carrying this T cell receptor (beta chain) was counted only a few times. This entry belongs to a study of blood T cell repertoires in COVID-19. Ages ranged from about 18 to 89 years, with residence in fewer than 25 US areas. Cohort assignment relied on participant-reported clinical history. This CDR3 is 16 amino acids long. Trimming took 4 bases from V and 2 from J, leaving 15 bases between them. Germline V gene sequence: CDR1 MGHRA, CDR2 YSYEKL. Original data processing: Quantification of nucleated cells was approximated via reference gene primer amplification. Produced via immunoSEQ multiplex PCR; TCRdb's table is partial and in-frame only. V and J calls and clone size are copied from that table; D and trimming were computed from the DNA. The sample contains some 170,000 clones, 87% of which appear only once.

The sequence was obtained from a human donor with acute COVID-19. The donor label of this sample is uncertain. What was sequenced was PBMCs or T cells enriched from blood (not recorded which). The chain has TRBV4-1 and TRBJ1-5; no clear D gene. The CDR3 region is CASSPWTAGGNQPQHF. In nucleotides, the CDR3 is TGCGCCAGCAGCCCTTGGACCGCGGGTGGCAATCAGCCCCAGCATTTT.